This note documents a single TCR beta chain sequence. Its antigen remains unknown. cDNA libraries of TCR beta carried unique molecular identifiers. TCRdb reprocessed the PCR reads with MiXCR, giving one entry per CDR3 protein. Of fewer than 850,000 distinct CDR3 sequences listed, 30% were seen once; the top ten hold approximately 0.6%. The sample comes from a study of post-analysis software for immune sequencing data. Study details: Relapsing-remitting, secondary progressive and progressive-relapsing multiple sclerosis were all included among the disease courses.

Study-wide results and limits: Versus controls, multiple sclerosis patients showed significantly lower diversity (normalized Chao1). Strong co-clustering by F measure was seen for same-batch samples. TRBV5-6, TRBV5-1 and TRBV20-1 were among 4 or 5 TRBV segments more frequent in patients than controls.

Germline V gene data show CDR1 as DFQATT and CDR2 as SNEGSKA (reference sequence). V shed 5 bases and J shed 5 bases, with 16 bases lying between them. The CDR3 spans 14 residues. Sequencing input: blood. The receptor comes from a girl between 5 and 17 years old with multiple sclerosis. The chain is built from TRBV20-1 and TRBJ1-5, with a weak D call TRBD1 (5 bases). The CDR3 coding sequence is TGCAGTGCTTCCAACGGGACGGTGTATCAGCCCCAGCATTTT. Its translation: CSASNGTVYQPQHF.